One and the same sample provided the 13 T cell receptor beta chains below, sequenced in a study of patients and donors after allogeneic stem cell transplantation. One entry per CDR3 protein, called by TCRdb with MiXCR from the RT-PCR reads. The table has around 240,000 distinct CDR3 sequences, 12% to 15% seen once; the top ten hold around a tenth. Specimen: blood, either unsorted or a sorted T cell fraction (not recorded which). These receptors were collected from a human donor who was either an allogeneic HSCT recipient or a stem cell or donor lymphocyte infusion donor (not recorded which). It is not recorded whose cells these are; they may come from a transplant donor.

This clonotype was picked up many times. The chain joins TRBV7-2 to TRBJ2-5; TRBD2 might be the D (6 bases). The CDR3 is made up of 15 amino acids. Trimming pared 5 bases from V and 2 bases from J, leaving 15 bases between. Germline V gene data show CDR1 as SGHTA and CDR2 as FQGNSA. The CDR3 nucleotides are TGTGCCAGCAGCCTGGGATTTGGGGGGCAAGAGACCCAGTACTTC. This codes for CASSLGFGGQETQYF.

This clonotype was observed at least ten times. The chain employs TRBV7-2 and TRBJ2-1; 9 bases are a match to TRBD2. This CDR3 is 16 amino acids long. Germline loops: CDR1 SGHTA, CDR2 FQGNSA. With 1 base clipped from V and 7 bases from J, the junction kept 8 bases outside the gene matches. The CDR3 nucleotides read TGTGCCAGCAGCTTAGATTCAGGCGGGGGGGCAAATGAGCAGTTCTTC. This gives the protein CASSLDSGGGANEQFF. The full variable domain, with the rest looked up from reference TRBV7-2 and TRBJ2-1, is GAGVSQSPSNKVTEKGKDVELRCDPISGHTALYWYRQSLGQGLEFLIYFQGNSAPDKSGLPSDRFSAERTGGSVSTLTIQRTQQEDSAVYLCASSLDSGGGANEQFFGPGTRLTVL.

This clonotype was observed a few times. The rearrangement uses TRBV20-1 and TRBJ2-1, with D tentatively TRBD2 (6 bases). Germline lookup yields CDR1 DFQATT and CDR2 SNEGSKA (reference sequence). V lost 5 bases and J 3 bases, leaving 14 bases between the germline ends. The CDR3 runs 14 residues. The CDR3 here is CSAALPGVYNEQFF. In nucleotides, the CDR3 is TGCAGTGCTGCCCTACCGGGGGTCTACAATGAGCAGTTCTTC.

This clonotype occurred a few times. This chain's CDR3 is CASRHRGTNEKLFF. CDR3 DNA: TGTGCCAGCAGGCACAGGGGTACTAATGAAAAACTGTTTTTT. This chain joins TRBV27 and TRBJ1-4; TRBD1 matches at 7 bases. Germline lookup yields CDR1 MNHEY and CDR2 SMNVEV (reference sequence). This CDR3 is built from 14 residues. V lost 6 bases and J lost 2; bases outside the gene matches: 3.

This clonotype was observed a few times. The chain couples TRBV5-4 to TRBJ2-7, with 12 bases identical to TRBD1. The CDR3 consists of 15 residues. Unmatched junction bases numbered 9, after V lost 4 bases and J lost 7 bases. Germline assignment: CDR1 SGHNT and CDR2 YYREEE (reference sequence). The CDR3 reads CASSPPGQGAGEQYF. CDR3 DNA: TGTGCCAGCAGCCCCCCGGGACAGGGGGCTGGGGAGCAGTACTTC.

This clonotype has a handful of counts. This chain connects TRBV5-6 to TRBJ2-1; the match to TRBD2 covers 8 bases. V trimming: 5 bases; J trimming: 5 bases; junction bases outside the gene matches: 12. CDR1 is SGHDT and CDR2 is YYEEEE in the germline V gene. CDR3 size: 16 residues. The CDR3 loop reads CASRPSGLAGNNEQFF. The CDR3, as DNA: TGTGCCAGCAGACCCTCCGGACTAGCCGGAAACAATGAGCAGTTCTTC.

In this sample, this clonotype turned up a few times. The CDR3 coding sequence is TGCGCCAGCAGCCAAGGGGGACCTGACCGACACCTATTTAGGACCTTC. Protein product: CASSQGGPDRHLFRTF. V is TRBV4-3 and J is TRBJ1-2; possibly TRBD1 for D (5 bases). The CDR3 contains 16 residues. Per the germline V gene, CDR1 is LGHNA and CDR2 is YSLEER. Trimming pared 1 base from V and 14 bases from J, leaving 26 bases between.

The V gene is TRBV5-1, the J gene TRBJ2-1; no clear D gene. Trimming pared 0 bases from V and 2 bases from J, leaving 3 bases between. This CDR3 is 13 amino acids long. Germline values: CDR1 SGHRS, CDR2 YFSETQ. The CDR3, as DNA: TGCGCCAGCAGCTTGGAGGCCTACAATGAGCAGTTCTTC. Amino acid sequence: CASSLEAYNEQFF.

The chain couples TRBV20-1 to TRBJ2-4; D is uncertain. The CDR3 covers 14 residues. V was shortened by 6 bases and J by 8 bases, with 20 bases between the two germline ends. The germline V gene encodes CDR1 DFQATT and CDR2 SNEGSKA (reference sequence). In nucleotides, the CDR3 is TGCAGTGCCACCAGACCGGGTGTCAATGACATTCAGTACTTC. Its protein is CSATRPGVNDIQYF.

The CDR3 reads CASSVEPGGSYEQYF. For the CDR3, the DNA is TGTGCCAGCAGCGTAGAACCAGGGGGCTCCTACGAGCAGTACTTC. The chain recombines TRBV9 with TRBJ2-7, with 7 nucleotides matching TRBD1. This CDR3 contains 15 residues. Germline V gene lookup returns CDR1 SGDLS and CDR2 YYNGEE. The V segment lost 0 bases and the J segment 0 bases; nucleotides outside the gene matches: 3. Filled out from reference TRBV9 and TRBJ2-7, the complete variable domain reads DSGVTQTPKHLITATGQRVTLRCSPRSGDLSVYWYQQSLDQGLQFLIQYYNGEERAKGNILERFSAQQFPDLHSELNLSSLELGDSALYFCASSVEPGGSYEQYFGPGTRLTVT.

This clonotype showed up just a few times. V and J are TRBV30 and TRBJ2-5; TRBD2 matches 12 bases. Per germline, CDR1 GTSNPN and CDR2 SVGIG (reference sequence). V gave up 0 bases and J gave up 4 bases; unmatched junction bases: 3. The CDR3 sequence is 15 residues long. DNA for the CDR3: TGTGCCTGGAGTGTACCTAGCGGGAGGGGAGAGACCCAGTACTTC. Amino acids: CAWSVPSGRGETQYF.

Ten or more counts support this clonotype. CDR3 coding DNA: TGTGCCAGCAGTCCCCCGGGACAGGGACGTCAGCCCCAGCATTTT. It yields the protein CASSPPGQGRQPQHF. The chain employs TRBV12-3 or TRBV12-4 and TRBJ1-5; 9 bases line up with TRBD1. The trim removed 5 bases at V and 6 bases at J, leaving 8 bases unmatched. CDR3 length equals 15 residues.

The chain recombines TRBV9 with TRBJ1-1; no clear D gene. Germline values: CDR1 SGDLS, CDR2 YYNGEE. This CDR3 has 14 amino acids. Trimming took 1 base from V and 2 from J, leaving 9 bases between them. Written as DNA, the CDR3 is TGTGCCAGCAGCGTATCCGGAACCAACACTGAAGCTTTCTTT. Translation: CASSVSGTNTEAFF.